What follows are 25 T cell receptor beta chains derived from one specimen sequenced in a study of shared clonotypes between healthy human individuals. The data were produced by immunoSEQ multiplex PCR, yet TCRdb's version contains in-frame clones alone and is incomplete. Among 850,000 to 1,200,000 clones listed, about 75% were seen once. Sequencing was done on a sample of memory CD4+ T cells sorted from blood. Subset in this sample: CD45RA-negative fraction. These receptors originate from a man aged 18 to 29 in good health.

The chain employs TRBV11-2 and TRBJ1-5, with 8 bases identical to TRBD1. V lost 0 bases, J lost 3 bases, and 1 base stayed unmatched. CDR1 is SGHAT and CDR2 is FQNNGV in the germline V gene. CDR3 length equals 15 residues. CDR3 sequence (DNA): TGTGCCAGCAGCTTAGACAGGGGGCCCAATCAGCCCCAGCATTTT. Its translation is CASSLDRGPNQPQHF.

In DNA, the CDR3 is TGTGCCAGCAGTGGATCAGGGGCACGCGGCTACACCTTC. Translation: CASSGSGARGYTF. The rearrangement links TRBV6-5 to TRBJ1-2; D possibly corresponds to TRBD1 (6 bases). This CDR3 region has 13 residues. Trimming stripped 5 bases from V and 8 bases from J, with 15 bases between. CDR1 MNHEY and CDR2 SVGAGI come from the germline V gene.

As concerns this clone: Different DNA sequences within this sample yield the same CDR3. The V and J genes are TRBV5-4 and TRBJ2-7; D uncertain. Trimming took off 0 bases at V and 6 bases at J, with 10 bases between the two ends. There are 13 residues in the CDR3. Germline CDR1 SGHNT, CDR2 YYREEE (reference sequence). CDR3 coding DNA: TGTGCCAGCAGCTTGGGGACCGGACGCGAGCAGTACTTC. Amino acids: CASSLGTGREQYF.

The genes are TRBV11-2 and TRBJ2-3, with TRBD2 identical over 7 bases. The J segment lost 0 bases and the V segment lost 5 bases, leaving 5 bases of the junction unmatched. From germline, CDR1 is SGHAT and CDR2 FQNNGV. This CDR3 has 15 residues. The CDR3 region is CASSTSGVSTDTQYF. In DNA form, the CDR3 reads TGTGCCAGCAGCACGAGCGGGGTGAGCACAGATACGCAGTATTTT. The variable domain in full, completed from reference TRBV11-2 and TRBJ2-3, reads EAGVAQSPRYKIIEKRQSVAFWCNPISGHATLYWYQQILGQGPKLLIQFQNNGVVDDSQLPKDRFSAERLKGVDSTLKIQPAKLEDSAVYLCASSTSGVSTDTQYFGPGTRLTVL.

This rearrangement joins TRBV5-1 to TRBJ2-1; 15 bases align to TRBD2. The junction had 4 bases not matched to a gene; V was cut back by 2 bases and J by 7 bases. The CDR3 has 16 amino acids. Germline values: CDR1 SGHRS, CDR2 YFSETQ. In DNA form, the CDR3 reads TGCGCCAGCAGCTTTGAGGGGACTAGCGGGAGGAATGAGCAGTTCTTC. It encodes CASSFEGTSGRNEQFF.

The V gene is TRBV2, the J gene TRBJ1-6; D remains ambiguous. Germline CDR1 is SNHLY and CDR2 is FYNNEI. The CDR3 is 16 amino acids. Deletions cut 4 bases from V and 7 bases from J, with 17 bases between. Written as DNA, the CDR3 is TGTGCCAGCAGTGCGACTGGGCCGCGTGGCAATTCACCCCTCCACTTT. Translated: CASSATGPRGNSPLHF.

The rearrangement joins TRBV6-5 to TRBJ1-1; 7 bases are a match to TRBD1. Trimming took 2 bases from V and 1 from J; bases not matched to a gene: 4. Germline V gene sequence: CDR1 MNHEY, CDR2 SVGAGI. CDR3 size: 15 residues. The chain's CDR3 is CASSYDRVGNTEAFF. The CDR3, as DNA: TGTGCCAGCAGTTACGACAGGGTAGGGAACACTGAAGCTTTCTTT.

The chain combines TRBV6-1 with TRBJ2-7; D perhaps matches TRBD2 (6 bases). This CDR3 region has 14 residues. V was shortened by 7 bases and J by 0 bases, with 13 bases between the two germline ends. Germline CDR1 and CDR2: MNHNS and SASEGT. The CDR3 spells CASTPSASSYEQYF. The DNA for the CDR3 is TGTGCCAGCACCCCTAGCGCAAGCTCCTACGAGCAGTACTTC.

The sample holds a few counts of this clone. The CDR3 protein is CASSDRRLTQETQYF. CDR3 DNA: TGTGCCAGCAGTGACAGGAGACTCACACAAGAGACCCAGTACTTC. The chain carries TRBV2 and TRBJ2-5, with D unresolved. The germline CDR1 and CDR2 sequences are SNHLY and FYNNEI. CDR3 length equals 15 residues. The V end lost 3 bases, the J end lost 2 bases, and 13 bases lay between the germline ends.

The chain joins TRBV7-3 to TRBJ2-2; no reliable D call. CDR3 size: 13 residues. Germline V gene data show CDR1 as SGHTA and CDR2 as FQGTGA. Deletions cut 2 bases from V and 7 bases from J, with 8 bases between. CDR3 sequence (DNA): TGTGCCAGCAGCTTAGCAGCACTCGGGGAGCTGTTTTTT. Amino acids: CASSLAALGELFF.

The chain joins TRBV7-2 to TRBJ2-7; 9 bases agree with TRBD1. Trimming took 4 bases from V and 2 from J; bases not matched to a gene: 6. CDR3 length: 15 amino acids. Per germline, CDR1 SGHTA and CDR2 FQGNSA. The CDR3 is CASSSGTGFPYEQYF. The CDR3 region has the DNA TGTGCCAGCAGCTCAGGGACAGGGTTTCCCTACGAGCAGTACTTC.

This clone was counted only a few times. This sequence joins TRBV4-1 and TRBJ2-1, with D possibly TRBD2 on 6 matching bases. Germline CDR1 MGHRA, CDR2 YSYEKL. The CDR3 is 15 amino acids. V was shortened by 4 bases and J by 2 bases, with 12 bases between the two germline ends. CDR3 in amino acids: CASSRLGTPYNEQFF. The CDR3 coding sequence is TGCGCCAGCAGCCGATTGGGGACTCCCTACAATGAGCAGTTCTTC.

The chain carries TRBV30 and TRBJ1-1; D is undetermined. Trimming cost V 3 bases and J 11 bases, with 13 bases left between them. CDR1 and CDR2 (germline): GTSNPN, SVGIG (reference sequence). This CDR3 spans 11 amino acids. The CDR3 protein is CAWSLAQEAFF. CDR3 in DNA: TGTGCCTGGAGCCTAGCCCAGGAGGCTTTCTTT.

This clone was counted a few times. This may come from a read error, since a much larger clone is one base off. Other DNA variants within this sample encode the same CDR3. The gene calls are TRBV10-1 and TRBJ1-1, with a weak D call TRBD1 (6 bases). The V gene's germline CDR1 is WNHNN and CDR2 SYGVQD (reference sequence). This CDR3 is 12 amino acids long. Trimming removed 6 bases at V and 1 base at J, with 6 bases between. Here the CDR3 reads CASSRGNTEAFF. CDR3 nucleotide sequence: TGCGCCAGCAGCAGGGGGAACACTGAAGCTTTCTTT.

This chain connects TRBV30 to TRBJ1-4; D may be TRBD1 (6 bases). CDR1 is GTSNPN and CDR2 is SVGIG in the germline V gene (reference sequence). V lost 2 bases, J lost 1 base, and 8 bases lay in between. The length of the CDR3 is 14 residues. Here the CDR3 DNA reads TGTGCCTGGAGTACAGGGAAAACTAATGAAAAACTGTTTTTT. It codes for CAWSTGKTNEKLFF.

This chain joins TRBV5-5 and TRBJ1-2; TRBD1 is a possible D gene (5 bases). CDR1 SGHKS and CDR2 YYEKEE come from the germline V gene (reference sequence). Trimming left V 8 bases short and J 5 bases short, with 16 bases between. The CDR3 runs to 13 residues. The CDR3 DNA reads as TGTGCCAGTAGAACAGGCGGCGCGTATGGCTACACCTTC. Its protein product is CASRTGGAYGYTF.

V usage is TRBV6-6 and J usage is TRBJ1-1, with 9 bases that match TRBD1. With V trimmed by 4 bases and J by 6 bases, 9 bases remained unmatched. In germline, CDR1 is MNHNY, CDR2 SVGAGI (reference sequence). The CDR3 runs 15 residues. The CDR3 region has the DNA TGTGCCAGCAGTTCCCGACAGGGGGTATTTCCTGAAGCTTTCTTT. This encodes CASSSRQGVFPEAFF.

The chain is built from TRBV4-1 and TRBJ2-4; 9 nucleotides line up with TRBD1. The CDR3 spans 14 residues. CDR1 and CDR2 (germline): MGHRA, YSYEKL. V lost 4 bases, J lost 8 bases, and 6 bases stayed unmatched. CDR3 sequence reads: CASSRGTGTDIQYF. The CDR3 bases are TGCGCCAGCAGCCGCGGGACAGGGACGGACATTCAGTACTTC.

This chain joins TRBV11-1 and TRBJ2-2, with a possible D match to TRBD2 (5 bases). CDR1 is SGHAT, CDR2 FQDESV, per germline (reference sequence). This CDR3 contains 13 residues. V was cut by 5 bases and J by 6 bases, with 10 bases left in between. DNA for the CDR3: TGTGCCAGCAGCGGAGGCACCTCCGGGGAGCTGTTTTTT. This codes for CASSGGTSGELFF. Using reference TRBV11-1 and TRBJ2-2 for the parts outside the CDR3, the full variable domain is EAEVAQSPRYKITEKSQAVAFWCDPISGHATLYWYRQILGQGPELLVQFQDESVVDDSQLPKDRFSAERLKGVDSTLKIQPAELGDSAMYLCASSGGTSGELFFGEGSRLTVL.

J is TRBJ2-5 and V is TRBV7-9, with D possibly TRBD2 on 5 matching bases. With 5 bases removed from V and 3 bases from J, the gap between germline ends came to 13 bases. The CDR3 consists of 14 residues. Germline-derived CDR1 and CDR2 are SEHNR and FQNEAQ (reference sequence). The CDR3 sequence: CASSLVPGKETQYF. The DNA for the CDR3 is TGTGCCAGCAGCCTAGTCCCGGGGAAAGAGACCCAGTACTTC.

The V and J genes are TRBV4-3 and TRBJ1-3; D gene ambiguous. Trimming pared 0 bases from V and 4 bases from J, leaving 4 bases between. This CDR3 is 13 amino acids long. Germline lookup yields CDR1 LGHNA and CDR2 YSLEER. Here the CDR3 DNA reads TGCGCCAGCAGCCAAGAACCCGGAAACACCATATATTTT. Amino acid sequence: CASSQEPGNTIYF.

The V and J genes are TRBV7-9 and TRBJ1-4; D ambiguous. The V end lost 3 bases, the J end lost 5 bases, and 16 bases lay between the germline ends. Germline V gene lookup returns CDR1 SEHNR and CDR2 FQNEAQ (reference sequence). This CDR3 spans 16 amino acids. The CDR3 is CASSLGSAIKNEKLFF. As DNA, the CDR3 is TGTGCCAGCAGCTTGGGATCTGCCATTAAAAATGAAAAACTGTTTTTT.

The chain carries TRBV12-1 and TRBJ2-7; the D call of TRBD1 is as the table states it, not checked on the DNA. TRBV12-1 is a documented pseudogene. CDR3 length equals 15 residues. This CDR3 is CASSNRPGDCYEQYF. The CDR3 region has the DNA TGTGCCAGCAGCAACCGCCCAGGGGATTGCTACGAGCAGTACTTC.

The rearrangement joins TRBV7-2 to TRBJ2-3, with 8 nucleotides matching TRBD1. The trim removed 5 bases at V and 0 bases at J, leaving 4 bases unmatched. This CDR3 comprises 15 residues. Per the germline V gene, CDR1 is SGHTA and CDR2 is FQGNSA. The CDR3 DNA sequence: TGTGCCAGCAGCCGGGACAGGATGAGCACAGATACGCAGTATTTT. It yields the protein CASSRDRMSTDTQYF.

This chain uses TRBV19 with TRBJ2-1, with 9 bases that match TRBD1. Germline trimming cut 3 bases from V and 5 bases from J; bases unmatched to any gene: 5. CDR1 LNHDA and CDR2 SQIVND come from the germline V gene (reference sequence). The CDR3 runs 15 residues. DNA for the CDR3: TGTGCCAGTAGTATGGATGACAGGGGGAACAATGAGCAGTTCTTC. Translation: CASSMDDRGNNEQFF.